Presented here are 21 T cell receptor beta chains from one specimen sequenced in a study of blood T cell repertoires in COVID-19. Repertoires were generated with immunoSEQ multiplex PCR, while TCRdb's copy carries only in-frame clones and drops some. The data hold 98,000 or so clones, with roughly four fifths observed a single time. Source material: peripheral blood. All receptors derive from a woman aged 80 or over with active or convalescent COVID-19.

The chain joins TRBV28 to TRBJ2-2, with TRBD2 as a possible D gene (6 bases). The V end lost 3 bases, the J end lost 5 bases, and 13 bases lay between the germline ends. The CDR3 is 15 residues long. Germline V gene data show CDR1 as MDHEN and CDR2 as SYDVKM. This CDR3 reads CASSFSGGDTGELFF. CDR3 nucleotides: TGTGCCAGCAGTTTCTCCGGGGGAGATACCGGGGAGCTGTTTTTT.

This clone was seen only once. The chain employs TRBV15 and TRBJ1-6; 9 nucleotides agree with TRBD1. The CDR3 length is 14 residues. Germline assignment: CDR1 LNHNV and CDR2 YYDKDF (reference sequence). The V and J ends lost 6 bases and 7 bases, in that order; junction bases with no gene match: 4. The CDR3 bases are TGTGCCACCAGACGGGACAGGGAAAATTCACCCCTCCACTTT. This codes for CATRRDRENSPLHF.

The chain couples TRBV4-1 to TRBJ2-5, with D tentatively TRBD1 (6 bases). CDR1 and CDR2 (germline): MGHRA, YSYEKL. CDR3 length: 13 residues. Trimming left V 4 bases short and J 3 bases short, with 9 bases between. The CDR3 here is CASSPQGEETQYF. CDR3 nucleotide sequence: TGCGCCAGCAGCCCACAGGGTGAAGAGACCCAGTACTTC.

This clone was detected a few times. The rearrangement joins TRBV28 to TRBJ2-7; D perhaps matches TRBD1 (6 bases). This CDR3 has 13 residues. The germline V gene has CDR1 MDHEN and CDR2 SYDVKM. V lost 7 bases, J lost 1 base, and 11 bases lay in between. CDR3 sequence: CASNRQDSYEQYF. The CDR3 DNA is TGTGCCAGCAACCGACAGGATTCCTACGAGCAGTACTTC. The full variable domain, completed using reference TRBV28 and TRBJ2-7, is DVKVTQSSRYLVKRTGEKVFLECVQDMDHENMFWYRQDPGLGLRLIYFSYDVKMKEKGDIPEGYSVSREKKERFSLILESASTNQTSMYLCASNRQDSYEQYFGPGTRLTVT.

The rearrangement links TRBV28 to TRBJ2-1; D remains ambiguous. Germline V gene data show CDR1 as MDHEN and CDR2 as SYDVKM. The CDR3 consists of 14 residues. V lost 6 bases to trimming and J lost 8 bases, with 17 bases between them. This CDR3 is CASSSLAREDEQFF. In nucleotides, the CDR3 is TGTGCCAGCAGCTCCCTTGCTAGAGAGGATGAGCAGTTCTTC.

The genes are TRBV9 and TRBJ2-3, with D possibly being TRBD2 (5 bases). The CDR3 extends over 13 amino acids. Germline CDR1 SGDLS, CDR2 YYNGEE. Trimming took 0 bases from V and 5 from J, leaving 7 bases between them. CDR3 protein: CASSVDEGDTQYF. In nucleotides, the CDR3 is TGTGCCAGCAGCGTAGACGAGGGAGATACGCAGTATTTT. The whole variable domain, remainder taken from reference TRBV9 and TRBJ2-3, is DSGVTQTPKHLITATGQRVTLRCSPRSGDLSVYWYQQSLDQGLQFLIQYYNGEERAKGNILERFSAQQFPDLHSELNLSSLELGDSALYFCASSVDEGDTQYFGPGTRLTVL.

The DNA of the CDR3 is TGTGCCAGCAGCCAAGACGCGGTAGCCGGGGAGCTGTTTTTT. As protein: CASSQDAVAGELFF. J is TRBJ2-2 and V is TRBV3-1 (or the pseudogene TRBV3-2); D gene ambiguous. This CDR3 is 14 amino acids long. Germline values: CDR1 LGHDT, CDR2 YNNKEL (reference sequence). V lost 0 bases to trimming and J lost 6 bases, with 8 bases between them.

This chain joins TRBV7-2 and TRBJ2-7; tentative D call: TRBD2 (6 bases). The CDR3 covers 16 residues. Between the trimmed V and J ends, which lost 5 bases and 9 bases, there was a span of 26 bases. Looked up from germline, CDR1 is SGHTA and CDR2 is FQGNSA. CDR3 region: CASSPTRGTGLPTQYF. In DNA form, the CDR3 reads TGTGCCAGCAGCCCCACCCGGGGTACGGGACTCCCGACGCAGTACTTC.

This CDR3 is CAWSVSLAGDTFF. The CDR3 DNA sequence: TGTGCCTGGAGTGTTTCGCTAGCGGGAGATACGTTCTTC. The chain carries TRBV30 and TRBJ2-1; 10 positions match TRBD2. The length of the CDR3 is 13 residues. V trimming: 0 bases; J trimming: 15 bases; junction bases outside the gene matches: 8. CDR1 is GTSNPN, CDR2 SVGIG, per germline (reference sequence).

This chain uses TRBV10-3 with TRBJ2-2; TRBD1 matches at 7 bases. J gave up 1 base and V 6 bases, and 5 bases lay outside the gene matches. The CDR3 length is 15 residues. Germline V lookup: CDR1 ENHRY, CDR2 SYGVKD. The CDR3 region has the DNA TGTGCCATCAGCCCCCGGGACAGGAACACCGGGGAGCTGTTTTTT. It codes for CAISPRDRNTGELFF.

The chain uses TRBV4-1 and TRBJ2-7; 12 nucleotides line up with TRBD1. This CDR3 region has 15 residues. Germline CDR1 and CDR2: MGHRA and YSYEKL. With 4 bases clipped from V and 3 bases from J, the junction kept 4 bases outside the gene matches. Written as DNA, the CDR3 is TGCGCCAGCAGCCGGGACAGGGGGCGCGTCTACGAGCAGTACTTC. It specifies CASSRDRGRVYEQYF.

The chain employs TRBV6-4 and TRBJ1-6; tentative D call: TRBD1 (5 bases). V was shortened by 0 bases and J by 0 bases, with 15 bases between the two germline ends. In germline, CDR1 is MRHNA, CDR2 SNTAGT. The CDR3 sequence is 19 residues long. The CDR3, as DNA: TGTGCCAGCAGTGACTCGATCATCAGGGCTAGCTCCTATAATTCACCCCTCCACTTT. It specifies CASSDSIIRASSYNSPLHF.

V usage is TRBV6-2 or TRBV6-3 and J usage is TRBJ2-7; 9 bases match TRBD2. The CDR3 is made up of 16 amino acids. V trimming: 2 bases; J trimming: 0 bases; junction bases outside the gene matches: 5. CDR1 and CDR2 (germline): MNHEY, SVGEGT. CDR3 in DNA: TGTGCCAGCAGTTACCCTAGCGGGGCCAACTCCTACGAGCAGTACTTC. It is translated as CASSYPSGANSYEQYF.

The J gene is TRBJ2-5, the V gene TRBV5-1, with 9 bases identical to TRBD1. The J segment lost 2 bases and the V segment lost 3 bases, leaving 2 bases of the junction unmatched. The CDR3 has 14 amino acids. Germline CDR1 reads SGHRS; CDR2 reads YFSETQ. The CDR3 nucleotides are TGCGCCAGCAGCTGGGGGACAGGGCAAGAGACCCAGTACTTC. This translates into CASSWGTGQETQYF.

In nucleotides, the CDR3 is TGTGCCGGTCATTCCAGAAGCACAGATACGCAGTATTTT. Residues: CAGHSRSTDTQYF. The chain couples TRBV7-9 to TRBJ2-3; unclear D gene. Trimming pared 11 bases from V and 0 bases from J, leaving 12 bases between. The CDR3 covers 13 residues. Germline assignment: CDR1 SEHNR and CDR2 FQNEAQ (reference sequence).

CDR3 bases: TGTGCCAGCAGCACAGGACTGTCAGGGGCGCAGTATTTT. Its protein product is CASSTGLSGAQYF. This chain links TRBV11-3 with TRBJ2-3; D perhaps matches TRBD1 (6 bases). Deletions cut 5 bases from V and 10 bases from J, with 16 bases between. CDR1 and CDR2 from the germline V gene are SGHNT and YENEEA. The CDR3 runs 13 residues.

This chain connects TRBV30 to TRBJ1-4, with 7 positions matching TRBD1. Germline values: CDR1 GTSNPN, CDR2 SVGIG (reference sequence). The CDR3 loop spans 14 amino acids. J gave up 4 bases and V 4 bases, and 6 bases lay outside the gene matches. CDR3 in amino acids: CAWTGTVLNEKLFF. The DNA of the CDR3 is TGTGCCTGGACAGGGACAGTACTTAATGAAAAACTGTTTTTT.

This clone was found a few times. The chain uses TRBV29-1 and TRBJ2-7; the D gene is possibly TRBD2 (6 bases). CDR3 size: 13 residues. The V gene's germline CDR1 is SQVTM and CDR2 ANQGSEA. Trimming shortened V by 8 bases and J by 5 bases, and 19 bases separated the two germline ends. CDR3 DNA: TGCAGCCCCCTTCGGCGGGAATGCAACGAGCAGTACTTC. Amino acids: CSPLRRECNEQYF.

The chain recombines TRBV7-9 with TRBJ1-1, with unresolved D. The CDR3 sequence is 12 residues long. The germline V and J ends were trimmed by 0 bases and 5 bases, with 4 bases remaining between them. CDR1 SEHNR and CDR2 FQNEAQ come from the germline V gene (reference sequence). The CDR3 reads CASSLAETEAFF. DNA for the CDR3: TGTGCCAGCAGCTTAGCGGAGACTGAAGCTTTCTTT.

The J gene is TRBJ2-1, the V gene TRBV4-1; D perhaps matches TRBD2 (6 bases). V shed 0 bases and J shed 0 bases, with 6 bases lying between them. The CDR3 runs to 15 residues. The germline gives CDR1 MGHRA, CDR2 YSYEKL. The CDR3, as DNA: TGCGCCAGCAGCCAAGAGGGGGGCTCCTACAATGAGCAGTTCTTC. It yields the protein CASSQEGGSYNEQFF.

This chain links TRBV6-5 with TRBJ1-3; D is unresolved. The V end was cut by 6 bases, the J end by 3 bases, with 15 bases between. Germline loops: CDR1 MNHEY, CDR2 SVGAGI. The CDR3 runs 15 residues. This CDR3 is CASSPVRGFGNTIYF. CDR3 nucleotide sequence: TGTGCCAGCAGCCCCGTCCGGGGTTTTGGAAACACCATATATTTT.